The 10 T cell receptor beta chains presented below share a single source sample, sequenced in a study of T cells in Graves' hyperthyroidism and ophthalmopathy. What was amplified from RNA transcripts were TCR beta CDR3 regions. TCR CDR3 underwent first-round RT-PCR with the HTBI primer set. TCRdb analysed the multiplex PCR reads with MiXCR anew, one entry per CDR3 protein. The table lists hundreds of thousands of distinct CDR3 sequences, about 38% of them singletons. Material for sequencing was blood. The source is a man aged 18 to 30 with Graves' hyperthyroidism.

V is TRBV6-6 and J is TRBJ2-7; D is unclear. The CDR3 extends over 14 amino acids. V was shortened by 6 bases and J by 1 base, with 13 bases between the two germline ends. Per the germline V gene, CDR1 is MNHNY and CDR2 is SVGAGI (reference sequence). The CDR3 bases are TGTGCCAGCAGCCCAAACCCAGGATCCTACGAGCAGTACTTC. It is translated as CASSPNPGSYEQYF.

This clonotype turned up a few times. V gene TRBV11-2 combines with J gene TRBJ1-3; D perhaps matches TRBD1 (5 bases). This CDR3 has 17 residues. V lost 1 base, J lost 1 base, and 14 bases lay in between. In germline, CDR1 is SGHAT, CDR2 FQNNGV. The CDR3 here is CASSLVAGQLSGNTIYF. Written as DNA, the CDR3 is TGTGCCAGCAGCTTAGTGGCAGGGCAACTTTCTGGAAACACCATATATTTT.

In the case of this clonotype: An end of the junction differs from the germline gene, which may be a read error. The V call is TRBV9, the J call TRBJ2-2, with 9 nucleotides matching TRBD2. Germline V gives CDR1 SGDLS, CDR2 YYNGEE. This CDR3 spans 15 amino acids. The CDR3 spells CASRVAGDNTGELFF. CDR3 DNA: TGTGCCAGCAGGGTAGCGGGGGACAACACCGGGGAGCTGTTTTTT.

The chain recombines TRBV11-1 with TRBJ1-2, with 8 bases that match TRBD1. V gave up 6 bases and J gave up 3 bases; unmatched junction bases: 6. Germline lookup yields CDR1 SGHAT and CDR2 FQDESV (reference sequence). The CDR3 runs to 14 residues. CDR3 coding DNA: TGTGCCAGCAGGAATACAGGGGGGGACTATGGCTACACCTTC. It codes for CASRNTGGDYGYTF.

This clonotype was recorded a few times. The chain has TRBV20-1 and TRBJ2-5, with 9 bases identical to TRBD2. V lost 5 bases and J lost 4; bases outside the gene matches: 5. This CDR3 has 13 residues. Germline V CDR1 and CDR2: DFQATT, SNEGSKA (reference sequence). The CDR3 nucleotides read TGCAGTGCTGCCCCGGGACTAGCAGAGACCCAGTACTTC. Protein product: CSAAPGLAETQYF.

The V call is TRBV10-3, the J call TRBJ2-6, with a tentative D call TRBD1 (6 bases). The CDR3 runs 15 residues. V was clipped by 5 bases and J by 1 base, with 9 bases between them. The germline CDR1 and CDR2 sequences are ENHRY and SYGVKD. The CDR3 DNA sequence: TGTGCCATCAGTCAACAGGGATCTGGGGCCAACGTCCTGACTTTC. This sequence encodes CAISQQGSGANVLTF.

As for this clonotype: Its ends do not fully match the called genes, so a read error is possible. The chain carries TRBV5-4 and TRBJ2-5; maybe TRBD1 (5 bases). The CDR3 is 12 residues long. The germline CDR1 and CDR2 sequences are SGHNT and YYREEE (reference sequence). CDR3 amino acids: CASSQGGETQCF. CDR3 DNA sequence: TGTGCCAGCAGTCAGGGTGGAGAGACCCAGTGCTTC.

The CDR3 nucleotides read TGCAGTGCTAGAGATGCGCAGGGAAGAAACACCATATATTTT. Translating gives CSARDAQGRNTIYF. This chain links TRBV20-1 with TRBJ1-3; D may be TRBD1 (5 bases). The CDR3 runs to 14 residues. Per the germline V gene, CDR1 is DFQATT and CDR2 is SNEGSKA (reference sequence). V was shortened by 0 bases and J by 5 bases, with 11 bases between the two germline ends.

This clonotype was recorded many times. The genes are TRBV29-1 and TRBJ1-3; maybe TRBD1 (5 bases). This CDR3 has 15 residues. Trimming took 3 bases from V and 0 from J, leaving 12 bases between them. Germline loops: CDR1 SQVTM, CDR2 ANQGSEA. This chain's CDR3 is CSVEGWDHSGNTIYF. CDR3 DNA sequence: TGCAGCGTTGAGGGATGGGACCACTCTGGAAACACCATATATTTT.

V is TRBV7-9 and J is TRBJ2-7; no clear D gene. Trimming shortened V by 2 bases and J by 3 bases, and 11 bases separated the two germline ends. This CDR3 region has 14 residues. Germline CDR1 is SEHNR and CDR2 is FQNEAQ (reference sequence). The CDR3 loop is CASSLIRSDYEQYF. CDR3 in DNA: TGTGCCAGCAGCTTAATTCGGTCCGACTACGAGCAGTACTTC.